This T cell receptor beta chain originates from a study of blood T cell repertoires in COVID-19. Across the study: Acute-phase and convalescent COVID-19 samples originated in the United States, Italy and Spain.

This CDR3 comprises 15 residues. The trim removed 6 bases at V and 4 bases at J, leaving 5 bases unmatched. Germline loops: CDR1 WSHSY, CDR2 SAAADI. TCRdb's copy holds only in-frame clones and misses some; the assay was immunoSEQ multiplex PCR. The table includes fewer than 500,000 clones, 70% to 90% detected once. The V gene is TRBV10-2, the J gene TRBJ2-5; 13 bases are shared with TRBD2. Sequenced material: PBMCs or T cells enriched from blood (not recorded which). The TCR was taken from a woman under 30 with acute COVID-19. CDR3 nucleotide sequence: TGCGCCAGCAGCTCAACTAGCGGGAGGGCAGAGACCCAGTACTTC. Its translation is CASSSTSGRAETQYF.